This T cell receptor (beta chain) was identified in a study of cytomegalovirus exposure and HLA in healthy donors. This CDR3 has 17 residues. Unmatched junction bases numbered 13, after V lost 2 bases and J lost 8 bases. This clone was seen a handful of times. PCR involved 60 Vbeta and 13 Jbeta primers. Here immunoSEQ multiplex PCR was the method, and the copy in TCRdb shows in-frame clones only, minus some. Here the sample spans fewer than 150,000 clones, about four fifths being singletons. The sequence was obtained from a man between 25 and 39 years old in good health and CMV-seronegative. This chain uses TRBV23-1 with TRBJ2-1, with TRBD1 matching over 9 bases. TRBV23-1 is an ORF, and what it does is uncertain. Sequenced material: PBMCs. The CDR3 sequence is CASSQPPGQGRIHEQFF. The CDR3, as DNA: TGCGCCAGCAGTCAACCGCCGGGACAGGGAAGGATCCATGAGCAGTTCTTC.